The 25 T cell receptor beta chains presented below share a single source sample, sequenced in a study of blood T cell repertoires in COVID-19. Libraries were prepared by immunoSEQ multiplex PCR; TCRdb keeps only in-frame clonotypes and omits some of them. Here the sample spans about 500,000 clones, roughly 89% being singletons. The sequencing input was peripheral blood. These receptors were obtained from a man aged 18 to 29 with COVID-19, enrolled during active disease.

There are a few counts of this clone. Other DNA sequences in this specimen translate into the identical CDR3. This sequence joins TRBV3-1 (or the pseudogene TRBV3-2) and TRBJ1-2, with 10 bases matching TRBD1. CDR1 LGHDT and CDR2 YNNKEL come from the germline V gene (reference sequence). The CDR3 runs to 13 residues. V shed 6 bases and J 8 bases; nucleotides not matched to a gene: 6. The CDR3 protein is CASSPGTGDGYTF. The CDR3 coding sequence is TGTGCCAGCAGTCCCGGGACAGGGGACGGCTACACCTTC.

The chain couples TRBV2 to TRBJ2-7, with TRBD1 matching over 10 bases. CDR3 length: 17 amino acids. With V trimmed by 4 bases and J by 0 bases, 9 bases remained unmatched. Germline lookup yields CDR1 SNHLY and CDR2 FYNNEI. The CDR3 DNA reads as TGTGCCAGCAGTGTAAGGTCCGGGACAGGGGTCTCCTACGAGCAGTACTTC. It is translated as CASSVRSGTGVSYEQYF.

The chain combines TRBV9 with TRBJ1-3, with 9 bases fitting TRBD1. Germline CDR1 and CDR2: SGDLS and YYNGEE. This CDR3 region has 14 residues. Germline trimming cut 1 base from V and 4 bases from J; bases unmatched to any gene: 0. CDR3 protein: CASSVTGGGNTIYF. The CDR3 DNA reads TGTGCCAGCAGCGTAACAGGGGGCGGAAACACCATATATTTT.

This chain uses TRBV18 with TRBJ2-1; D may be TRBD2 (5 bases). CDR3 length: 16 residues. Trimming left V 1 base short and J 6 bases short, with 16 bases between. Germline values: CDR1 KGHSH, CDR2 LQKENI. The CDR3 loop is CASSPLSVGRGNEQFF. The CDR3 nucleotides are TGTGCCAGCTCACCACTCAGTGTAGGTCGGGGCAATGAGCAGTTCTTC. Together with reference TRBV18 and TRBJ2-1, the CDR3 gives the full variable domain: NAGVMQNPRHLVRRRGQEARLRCSPMKGHSHVYWYRQLPEEGLKFMVYLQKENIIDESGMPKERFSAEFPKEGPSILRIQQVVRGDSAAYFCASSPLSVGRGNEQFFGPGTRLTVL.

This clone was seen only once. The chain is built from TRBV18 and TRBJ2-3; TRBD2 matches 10 bases. The V segment lost 1 base and the J segment 0 bases; nucleotides outside the gene matches: 7. CDR3 length equals 18 residues. CDR1 is KGHSH, CDR2 LQKENI, per germline. DNA of the CDR3: TGTGCCAGCTCACCACGCGGGGCGACTAGCGGGAGCACAGATACGCAGTATTTT. It encodes CASSPRGATSGSTDTQYF.

This sequence joins TRBV19 and TRBJ2-7; tentatively, D is TRBD2 (6 bases). CDR3 length: 16 residues. The V gene lost 3 bases and the J gene lost 6 bases, with 21 bases spanning the gap. Germline CDR1 reads LNHDA; CDR2 reads SQIVND (reference sequence). The CDR3 is CASSMVLGGRAVEQYF. The CDR3 nucleotides read TGTGCCAGTAGTATGGTCCTGGGGGGTAGGGCGGTCGAGCAGTACTTC.

The chain carries TRBV19 and TRBJ1-3; 7 bases are shared with TRBD1. Germline V CDR1 and CDR2: LNHDA, SQIVND (reference sequence). V dropped 4 bases and J dropped 3; count of bases not matched to a gene: 15. The CDR3 sequence is 18 residues long. DNA of the CDR3: TGTGCCAGTAGTACGCCCCTGGGACAGAAAAGTGGTGGAAACACCATATATTTT. Translating gives CASSTPLGQKSGGNTIYF. Full variable domain (remainder filled in from reference TRBV19 and TRBJ1-3): DGGITQSPKYLFRKEGQNVTLSCEQNLNHDAMYWYRQDPGQGLRLIYYSQIVNDFQKGDIAEGYSVSREKKESFPLTVTSAQKNPTAFYLCASSTPLGQKSGGNTIYFGEGSWLTVV.

This clone has only a few counts. Distinct nucleotide sequences in the sample also encode this CDR3. This chain connects TRBV11-2 to TRBJ2-3; 8 bases agree with TRBD2. This CDR3 contains 14 residues. Per germline, CDR1 SGHAT and CDR2 FQNNGV. The junction had 3 bases not matched to a gene; V was cut back by 5 bases and J by 2 bases. The chain's CDR3 is CASSIAGHTDTQYF. Here the CDR3 DNA reads TGTGCCAGCAGCATAGCGGGACACACAGATACGCAGTATTTT.

This clone was observed a single time. This chain connects TRBV6-5 to TRBJ1-4, with D tentatively TRBD1 (5 bases). Per germline, CDR1 MNHEY and CDR2 SVGAGI. The length of the CDR3 is 14 residues. CDR3 loop: CAHTLGGFNEKLFF. CDR3 sequence (DNA): TGTGCTCATACGCTGGGGGGATTTAATGAAAAACTGTTTTTT.

The rearrangement links TRBV6-6 to TRBJ2-1, with 13 bases aligning to TRBD2. The CDR3 sequence is 16 residues long. The trim removed 2 bases at V and 7 bases at J, leaving 5 bases unmatched. Germline V CDR1 and CDR2: MNHNY, SVGAGI (reference sequence). The CDR3: CASSYRGGLAGNEQFF. The DNA of the CDR3 is TGTGCCAGCAGTTACCGGGGGGGACTAGCGGGGAATGAGCAGTTCTTC.

J is TRBJ2-5 and V is TRBV7-8, with 14 positions matching TRBD2. V dropped 6 bases and J dropped 1; count of bases not matched to a gene: 10. The length of the CDR3 is 18 residues. Germline-derived CDR1 and CDR2 are SGHVS and FQNEAQ. The CDR3 sequence: CASRLLGLAGDTQETQYF. CDR3 bases: TGTGCCAGCAGGCTACTGGGACTAGCGGGGGATACCCAAGAGACCCAGTACTTC.

The genes are TRBV5-5 and TRBJ2-2; D possibly corresponds to TRBD2 (7 bases). From germline, CDR1 is SGHKS and CDR2 YYEKEE (reference sequence). Trimming shortened V by 7 bases and J by 1 base, and 14 bases separated the two germline ends. This CDR3 contains 15 residues. This CDR3 is CASQQGGLNTGELFF. The CDR3 DNA reads as TGTGCCAGCCAACAGGGAGGGCTGAACACCGGGGAGCTGTTTTTT.

This clone was counted between two and nine times. The identical CDR3 is also encoded by other nucleotide sequences in the sample. The chain links TRBV18 to TRBJ2-1; the match to TRBD2 covers 7 bases. Losses at the gene ends were 3 bases for V and 0 bases for J; bases not matched to a gene: 5. Germline V CDR1 and CDR2: KGHSH, LQKENI. This CDR3 has 16 amino acids. CDR3 protein: CASSPPGGSSYNEQFF. Written as DNA, the CDR3 is TGTGCCAGCTCACCCCCCGGGGGGAGCTCCTACAATGAGCAGTTCTTC.

The gene calls are TRBV7-3 and TRBJ2-5, with 13 nucleotides matching TRBD2. The CDR3 is 14 amino acids. J lost 5 bases, V lost 5 bases, and 2 bases had no gene match. Per germline, CDR1 SGHTA and CDR2 FQGTGA. As DNA, the CDR3 is TGTGCCAGCAGCACGACTAGCGGGAGGGAGACCCAGTACTTC. Residues: CASSTTSGRETQYF.

This sequence joins TRBV28 and TRBJ2-7; TRBD2 matches at 12 bases. The germline V gene has CDR1 MDHEN and CDR2 SYDVKM. The CDR3 consists of 16 residues. Germline trimming cut 5 bases from V and 2 bases from J; bases unmatched to any gene: 7. The chain's CDR3 is CASSEMTSGRAYEQYF. CDR3 in DNA: TGTGCCAGCAGTGAAATGACTAGCGGGAGAGCCTACGAGCAGTACTTC.

The V call is TRBV3-1 (or the pseudogene TRBV3-2), the J call TRBJ1-4, with 9 bases lining up with TRBD1. From germline, CDR1 is LGHDT and CDR2 YNNKEL (reference sequence). Trimming took 4 bases from V and 5 from J; bases not matched to a gene: 2. This CDR3 is built from 14 residues. The CDR3 reads CASSPGTGNEKLFF. The CDR3 nucleotides are TGTGCCAGCAGCCCCGGGACAGGGAATGAAAAACTGTTTTTT.

This chain joins TRBV2 and TRBJ1-6, with a weak D call TRBD1 (5 bases). Germline CDR1 reads SNHLY; CDR2 reads FYNNEI. This CDR3 is built from 15 residues. Trimming took 7 bases from V and 5 from J, leaving 15 bases between them. The CDR3 region is CASISVGGNNSPLHF. Written as DNA, the CDR3 is TGTGCCAGCATAAGCGTCGGGGGGAATAATTCACCCCTCCACTTT.

This chain links TRBV19 with TRBJ2-2, with TRBD1 matching 8 bases. CDR3 length: 15 residues. Losses at the gene ends were 5 bases for V and 3 bases for J; bases not matched to a gene: 5. Looked up from germline, CDR1 is LNHDA and CDR2 is SQIVND (reference sequence). DNA for the CDR3: TGTGCCAGTAGTCCGGGACAGGCTTACACCGGGGAGCTGTTTTTT. This codes for CASSPGQAYTGELFF.

The rearrangement uses TRBV6-4 and TRBJ2-1; D gene ambiguous. Germline lookup yields CDR1 MRHNA and CDR2 SNTAGT. The CDR3 runs to 13 residues. V lost 3 bases to trimming and J lost 0 bases, with 3 bases between them. The CDR3 here is CASSESSYNEQFF. The CDR3 DNA reads TGTGCCAGCAGTGAGAGCTCCTACAATGAGCAGTTCTTC.

V usage is TRBV24-1 and J usage is TRBJ2-3; the match to TRBD2 covers 10 bases. The V gene end was trimmed by 9 bases and the J gene end by 2 bases; junction bases not matched to a gene: 7. Germline-derived CDR1 and CDR2 are KGHDR and SFDVKD. The CDR3 consists of 15 residues. The CDR3 here is CATSPTSGITDTQYF. In DNA, the CDR3 is TGTGCCACCTCACCAACTAGCGGGATCACAGATACGCAGTATTTT.

The V call is TRBV3-1 (or the pseudogene TRBV3-2), the J call TRBJ2-5, with 13 bases aligning to TRBD2. Losses at the gene ends were 4 bases for V and 4 bases for J; bases not matched to a gene: 6. CDR1 LGHDT and CDR2 YNNKEL come from the germline V gene (reference sequence). This CDR3 comprises 16 residues. CDR3 coding DNA: TGTGCCAGCAGCCGCGGGACTAGCGGGATCGTAGAGACCCAGTACTTC. It translates to CASSRGTSGIVETQYF.

This rearrangement joins TRBV5-1 to TRBJ1-2, with TRBD1 identical over 7 bases. V lost 4 bases and J lost 5; bases outside the gene matches: 5. The germline gives CDR1 SGHRS, CDR2 YFSETQ. The CDR3 loop spans 13 amino acids. DNA of the CDR3: TGCGCCAGCAGCCCCAGGACAGGATATGGCTACACCTTC. As protein: CASSPRTGYGYTF.

This rearrangement joins TRBV5-6 to TRBJ1-3, with D tentatively TRBD1 (5 bases). This CDR3 region has 14 residues. The germline gives CDR1 SGHDT, CDR2 YYEEEE. Between the trimmed V and J ends, which lost 5 bases and 1 base, there was a span of 10 bases. The CDR3 reads CASRYGTSGNTIYF. The CDR3 DNA reads TGTGCCAGCAGGTACGGGACTTCTGGAAACACCATATATTTT.

The chain recombines TRBV2 with TRBJ2-1, with a weak D call TRBD2 (5 bases). This CDR3 is built from 14 residues. V was shortened by 5 bases and J by 3 bases, with 11 bases between the two germline ends. Germline V lookup: CDR1 SNHLY, CDR2 FYNNEI. The CDR3: CASSPGLGYNEQFF. The CDR3 DNA reads as TGTGCCAGCAGTCCTGGACTGGGCTACAATGAGCAGTTCTTC.

J is TRBJ1-5 and V is TRBV30; a possible D gene is TRBD1 (5 bases). The germline CDR1 and CDR2 sequences are GTSNPN and SVGIG (reference sequence). The germline V and J ends were trimmed by 0 bases and 5 bases, with 5 bases remaining between them. The CDR3 sequence is 12 residues long. CDR3 bases: TGTGCCTGGAGTGTACAGGATCAGCCCCAGCATTTT. Translating it yields CAWSVQDQPQHF.